Listed below are T cell receptor beta chains from one sample, sequenced in a study of vaccination and CD4 T cells after COVID-19. TCRdb re-called the PCR reads through MiXCR, storing one row per CDR3 protein. The table has 8,500 to 10,000 distinct CDR3 sequences, around 40% seen once. No antigens are known for them. The sequenced sample consisted of CD4+ T cells from blood, cultured in vitro. These receptors were taken from a human donor in good health. Both conserved end residues are part of each CDR3.

V gene | CDR3 protein
TRBV2 | CASSVAGMNTEAFF
TRBV19 | CASSTIRGETQYF
TRBV19 | CASSIWGISMNTEAFF
TRBV5-1 | CASSWGPGKNTEAFF
TRBV5-1 | CASSLEGIDGYTF
TRBV19 | CASFSWGIYGYTF
TRBV4-1 | CASSQERFGGEEETQYF
TRBV25-1 | CASSAFGTAVDYTF
TRBV11-2 | CASSLRREIYNEQFF
TRBV11-2 | CASSLAGWTGIWGYTF
TRBV20-1 | CSARATGDTEAFF
TRBV6-1 | CATIPGGGLANYGYTF
TRBV30 | CAWSPPGRASGYTF
TRBV5-1 | CASSLEGSQPQHF
TRBV21-1 | CASSKAVGGNQPQHF
TRBV9 | CASSRYGLTLNEQFF
TRBV7-2 | CASSSGQGGETQYF
TRBV7-2 | CASSLSQGSNEQYF
TRBV20-1 | CSAVDSGYNEQFF
TRBV6-1 | CASSPLSGSRYEQYF
TRBV19 | CATQPPGAQFF
TRBV5-1 | CASSLATSGGAQETQYF
TRBV20-1 | CSARGRRSTDTQYF